These 20 T cell receptor beta chains share one sample of origin, sequenced in a study of blood T cells in healthy people across ages. The second PCR ran about 6 to 11 cycles with a sample-barcoded 5' primer and J-beta primers. TCRdb processed the 5' RACE reads anew with MiXCR; each CDR3 protein has one entry. Of approximately 1,700,000 distinct CDR3 sequences in the sample, about 39% were seen once. Material: blood. The receptors originated from a human donor in good health.

The chain employs TRBV20-1 and TRBJ1-4, with unresolved D. The CDR3 extends over 11 amino acids. Germline V gene lookup returns CDR1 DFQATT and CDR2 SNEGSKA (reference sequence). V was cut by 3 bases and J by 12 bases, with 11 bases left in between. Here the CDR3 reads CSASGGLQLFF. In DNA form, the CDR3 reads TGCAGTGCTAGCGGTGGATTGCAACTGTTTTTT.

The rearrangement joins TRBV20-1 to TRBJ2-4, with 11 bases lining up with TRBD2. J lost 14 bases, V lost 5 bases, and 11 bases had no gene match. The V gene's germline CDR1 is DFQATT and CDR2 SNEGSKA (reference sequence). CDR3 length equals 13 residues. DNA for the CDR3: TGCAGTGCTGATATAGCGGGGGGGCCACGGGAGTACTTC. This codes for CSADIAGGPREYF.

This clonotype was counted ten times or more. The CDR3: CASSQDRVEQVNTGELFF. The DNA of the CDR3 is TGCGCCAGCAGCCAAGATAGGGTGGAGCAGGTTAACACCGGGGAGCTGTTTTTT. V is TRBV4-1 and J is TRBJ2-2; no clear D gene. In germline, CDR1 is MGHRA, CDR2 YSYEKL. Trimming left V 0 bases short and J 2 bases short, with 16 bases between. This CDR3 is built from 18 residues.

V gene TRBV12-3 or TRBV12-4 combines with J gene TRBJ2-1; D may be TRBD1 (5 bases). Trimming cost V 6 bases and J 9 bases, with 12 bases left between them. The CDR3 length is 12 residues. DNA for the CDR3: TGTGCCAGCAGCCCGCAGGGTACTGAGCAGTTCTTC. This translates into CASSPQGTEQFF.

The V gene is TRBV5-1, the J gene TRBJ1-2, with TRBD1 as a possible D gene (5 bases). CDR1 and CDR2 from the germline V gene are SGHRS and YFSETQ. The CDR3 sequence is 15 residues long. Trimming cost V 2 bases and J 4 bases, with 15 bases left between them. For the CDR3, the DNA is TGCGCCAGCAGCTTTGTTACAGGAGGAGGCTATGGCTACACCTTC. This sequence encodes CASSFVTGGGYGYTF. Supplemented by reference TRBV5-1 and TRBJ1-2, the full variable domain reads KAGVTQTPRYLIKTRGQQVTLSCSPISGHRSVSWYQQTPGQGLQFLFEYFSETQRNKGNFPGRFSGRQFSNSRSEMNVSTLELGDSALYLCASSFVTGGGYGYTFGSGTRLTVV.

The count of this clonotype is one. The CDR3 DNA sequence: TGTGCCATCAGTGACCCCCCTGGGGGCCCCTACAATGAGCAGTTCTTC. Protein product: CAISDPPGGPYNEQFF. The gene calls are TRBV10-3 and TRBJ2-1, with D maybe TRBD1 (6 bases). The CDR3 has 16 amino acids. Trimming shortened V by 3 bases and J by 2 bases, and 14 bases separated the two germline ends. The germline CDR1 and CDR2 sequences are ENHRY and SYGVKD.

A word on this clonotype: An end of the junction differs from the germline gene, which may be a read error. The CDR3 nucleotides read TGTGCCAGCAGCTTAGAATCGAACACTGAAGCTTTCTTT. This encodes CASSLESNTEAFF. The chain uses TRBV5-1 and TRBJ1-1; D is undetermined. CDR3 size: 13 residues. Germline CDR1 SGHRS, CDR2 YFSETQ.

This clonotype occurred a few times. The chain is built from TRBV20-1 and TRBJ2-5; D remains unclear. CDR1 is DFQATT, CDR2 SNEGSKA, per germline (reference sequence). CDR3 length: 17 amino acids. V lost 1 base and J lost 4, with 22 bases in between. The CDR3 region is CSARVPRPTPVRETQYF. The CDR3 DNA sequence: TGCAGTGCTAGAGTCCCCCGTCCTACACCCGTCCGAGAGACCCAGTACTTC.

The chain recombines TRBV20-1 with TRBJ2-1; D is uncertain. This CDR3 is 15 amino acids long. V lost 6 bases, J lost 0 bases, and 15 bases lay in between. Germline CDR1 DFQATT, CDR2 SNEGSKA (reference sequence). CDR3 DNA: TGCAGTGCCCTGTTGGGCACCAGCTCCTACAATGAGCAGTTCTTC. Translating it yields CSALLGTSSYNEQFF.

This chain links TRBV3-1 with TRBJ2-3; TRBD1 might be the D (6 bases). Germline V CDR1 and CDR2: LGHDT, YNNKEL (reference sequence). V lost 6 bases to trimming and J lost 0 bases, with 16 bases between them. This CDR3 has 16 amino acids. The CDR3 DNA is TGTGCCAGCAGTTCCCTCAGGGACATTAGCACAGATACGCAGTATTTT. Translating gives CASSSLRDISTDTQYF.

The genes are TRBV29-1 and TRBJ2-7; 7 nucleotides align to TRBD1. V lost 2 bases and J lost 3; bases outside the gene matches: 4. This CDR3 comprises 13 residues. CDR1 is SQVTM and CDR2 is ANQGSEA in the germline V gene. The CDR3: CSVETGADYEQYF. CDR3 coding DNA: TGCAGCGTTGAAACAGGGGCAGACTACGAGCAGTACTTC.

This chain connects TRBV29-1 to TRBJ2-1; possibly TRBD1 or TRBD2 for D (5 bases each). The CDR3 has 12 amino acids. The V gene lost 6 bases and the J gene lost 8 bases, with 14 bases spanning the gap. CDR1 SQVTM and CDR2 ANQGSEA come from the germline V gene. CDR3 amino acids: CSVQTTGYEQFF. CDR3 DNA: TGCAGCGTCCAGACTACAGGATATGAGCAGTTCTTC.

The V gene is TRBV7-9, the J gene TRBJ2-3; D may match TRBD1 or TRBD2 (6 bases each). CDR3 length: 12 amino acids. V gave up 3 bases and J gave up 10 bases, with 11 bases separating them. Germline CDR1 SEHNR, CDR2 FQNEAQ (reference sequence). The CDR3 bases are TGTGCCAGCAGCTTGGGTAGGGGGGCGCAGTATTTT. This sequence encodes CASSLGRGAQYF.

The V call is TRBV5-6, the J call TRBJ1-2; D gene uncertain. Trimming removed 4 bases from V and 4 bases from J, with 11 bases in between. Germline CDR1 is SGHDT and CDR2 is YYEEEE. This CDR3 is built from 13 residues. The chain's CDR3 is CASSPSQFYGYTF. In DNA form, the CDR3 reads TGTGCCAGCAGCCCATCGCAGTTCTATGGCTACACCTTC.

This clonotype has only a few counts. J is TRBJ2-1 and V is TRBV20-1, with a possible D match to TRBD2 (6 bases). V dropped 0 bases and J dropped 5 bases, with 17 bases sitting between them. The CDR3 loop spans 16 amino acids. Germline CDR1 and CDR2: DFQATT and SNEGSKA (reference sequence). The CDR3 DNA reads TGCAGTGCTAGAGATGGGCGGGGTAGGTTTCACAATGAGCAGTTCTTC. Its translation is CSARDGRGRFHNEQFF.

A word on this clonotype: The germline gene is not matched at one end of the junction; a read error may be the cause. The chain couples TRBV7-2 to TRBJ2-6; D may correspond to TRBD1 or TRBD2 (5 bases each). CDR1 is SGHTA and CDR2 is FQGNSA in the germline V gene. The CDR3 runs 16 residues. The CDR3 reads CASSLERVSGANVRTF. CDR3 nucleotide sequence: TGTGCCAGCAGCTTAGAGAGGGTCTCTGGGGCCAACGTCCGGACTTTC.

This chain joins TRBV3-1 and TRBJ2-5; TRBD2 matches at 15 bases. This CDR3 has 15 amino acids. Per the germline V gene, CDR1 is LGHDT and CDR2 is YNNKEL (reference sequence). Losses at the gene ends were 5 bases for V and 9 bases for J; bases not matched to a gene: 7. This CDR3 reads CASSLGTSGGSSQYF. CDR3 nucleotide sequence: TGTGCCAGCAGCTTGGGGACTAGCGGGGGGTCTTCCCAGTACTTC.

CDR3 DNA: TGCAGTGCTAGGTCAACGAACACCGGGGAGCTGTTTTTT. It codes for CSARSTNTGELFF. The chain carries TRBV20-1 and TRBJ2-2; unclear D gene. CDR1 and CDR2 (germline): DFQATT, SNEGSKA (reference sequence). Trimming left V 3 bases short and J 0 bases short, with 5 bases between. The CDR3 extends over 13 amino acids.

This clonotype has just one count. V gene TRBV28 combines with J gene TRBJ2-1; 10 nucleotides align to TRBD2. The trim removed 6 bases at V and 10 bases at J, leaving 12 bases unmatched. The CDR3 spans 15 residues. Germline CDR1 MDHEN, CDR2 SYDVKM. This CDR3 is CASSWGSGGGSEQFF. The CDR3 DNA follows: TGTGCCAGCAGCTGGGGGAGCGGGGGGGGTAGCGAGCAGTTCTTC.

This clonotype turned up a few times. The CDR3 loop is CASSSGSRNEQFF. CDR3 sequence (DNA): TGTGCCAGCAGCTCCGGGTCTCGGAATGAGCAGTTCTTC. The chain is built from TRBV5-5 and TRBJ2-1, with unresolved D. V lost 3 bases to trimming and J lost 7 bases, with 11 bases between them. CDR3 size: 13 residues. Per the germline V gene, CDR1 is SGHKS and CDR2 is YYEKEE (reference sequence). Drawing the rest from reference TRBV5-5 and TRBJ2-1, the complete variable domain is DAGVTQSPTHLIKTRGQQVTLRCSPISGHKSVSWYQQVLGQGPQFIFQYYEKEERGRGNFPDRFSARQFPNYSSELNVNALLLGDSALYLCASSSGSRNEQFFGPGTRLTVL.